This section outlines one T cell receptor beta chain sequence together with its context. Its matching antigen is unknown. This sample was taken from a study of siplizumab effects on memory and regulatory T cells. Assays examined approximately 9.1 x 10^4 TCR templates per sample. Data came from immunoSEQ multiplex PCR; TCRdb stores just in-frame clones and leaves some out. The sample includes just over 60,000 clones, roughly 78% of them seen just once. Broader study findings: The majority of clones, roughly 80-95% of proliferating CD4+ or CD8+ clones, lacked an assignable naive or memory phenotype. Alloreactive sequences that could be traced to unstimulated CD4+ memory cells showed a significant reduction under siplizumab.

Trimming stripped 3 bases from V and 4 bases from J, with 13 bases between. The CDR3 contains 14 residues. Germline lookup yields CDR1 LGHNA and CDR2 YSLEER. V usage is TRBV4-3 and J usage is TRBJ2-7, with D possibly being TRBD2 (6 bases). The source of this sequence is a human donor in good health. Sequencing input: memory CD4+ T cells sorted from blood. In DNA form, the CDR3 reads TGCGCCAGCAGCCAGGGGGGTCTACAATACGAGCAGTACTTC. Its translation: CASSQGGLQYEQYF.